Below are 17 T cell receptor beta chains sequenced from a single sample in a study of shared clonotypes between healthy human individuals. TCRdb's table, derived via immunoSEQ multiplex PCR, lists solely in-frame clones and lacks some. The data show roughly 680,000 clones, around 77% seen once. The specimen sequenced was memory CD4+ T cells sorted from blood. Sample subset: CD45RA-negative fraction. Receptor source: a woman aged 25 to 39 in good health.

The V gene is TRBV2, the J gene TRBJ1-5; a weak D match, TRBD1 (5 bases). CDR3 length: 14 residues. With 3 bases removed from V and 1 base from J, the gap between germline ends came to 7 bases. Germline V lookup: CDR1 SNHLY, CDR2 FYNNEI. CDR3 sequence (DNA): TGTGCCAGCAGTGACGGGGACAGCAATCAGCCCCAGCATTTT. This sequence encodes CASSDGDSNQPQHF.

The CDR3 spells CASRGPAYEQYF. The CDR3, as DNA: TGTGCCAGCAGGGGACCAGCCTACGAGCAGTACTTC. J is TRBJ2-7 and V is TRBV6-1; tentatively, D is TRBD1 or TRBD2 (5 bases each). From germline, CDR1 is MNHNS and CDR2 SASEGT. V was pared by 6 bases and J by 2 bases, with 8 bases between. The CDR3 contains 12 residues.

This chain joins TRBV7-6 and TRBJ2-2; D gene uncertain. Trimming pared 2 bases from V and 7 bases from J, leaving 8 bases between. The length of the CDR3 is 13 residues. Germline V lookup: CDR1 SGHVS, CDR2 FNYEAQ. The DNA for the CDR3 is TGTGCCAGCAGCTTACAGGAAGGCGGGGAGCTGTTTTTT. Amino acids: CASSLQEGGELFF. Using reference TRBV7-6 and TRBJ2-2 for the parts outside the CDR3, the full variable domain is GAGVSQSPRYKVTKRGQDVALRCDPISGHVSLYWYRQALGQGPEFLTYFNYEAQQDKSGLPNDRFSAERPEGSISTLTIQRTEQRDSAMYRCASSLQEGGELFFGEGSRLTVL.

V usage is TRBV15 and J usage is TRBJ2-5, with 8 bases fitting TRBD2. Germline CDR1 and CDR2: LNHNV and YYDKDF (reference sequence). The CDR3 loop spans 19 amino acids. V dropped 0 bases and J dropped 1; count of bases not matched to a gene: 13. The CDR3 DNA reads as TGTGCCACCAGCAGAGATCCCGGGGGGGTAGCGGGGCGCCAAGAGACCCAGTACTTC. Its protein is CATSRDPGGVAGRQETQYF.

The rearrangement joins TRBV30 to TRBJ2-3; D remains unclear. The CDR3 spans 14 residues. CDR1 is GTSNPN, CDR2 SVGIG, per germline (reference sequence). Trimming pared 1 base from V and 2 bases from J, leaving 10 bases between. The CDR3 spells CAWSGTAITDTQYF. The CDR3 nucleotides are TGTGCCTGGAGTGGTACGGCAATCACAGATACGCAGTATTTT. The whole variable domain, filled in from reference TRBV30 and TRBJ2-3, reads SQTIHQWPATLVQPVGSPLSLECTVEGTSNPNLYWYRQAAGRGLQLLFYSVGIGQISSEVPQNLSASRPQDRQFILSSKKLLLSDSGFYLCAWSGTAITDTQYFGPGTRLTVL.

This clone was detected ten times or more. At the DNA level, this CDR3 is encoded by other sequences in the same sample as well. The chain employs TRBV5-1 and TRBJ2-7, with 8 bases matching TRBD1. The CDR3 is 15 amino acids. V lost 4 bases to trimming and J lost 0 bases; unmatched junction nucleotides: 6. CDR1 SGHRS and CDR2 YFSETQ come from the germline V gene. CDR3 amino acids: CASSDRTGSSYEQYF. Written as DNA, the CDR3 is TGCGCCAGCAGCGACCGGACAGGGAGCTCCTACGAGCAGTACTTC.

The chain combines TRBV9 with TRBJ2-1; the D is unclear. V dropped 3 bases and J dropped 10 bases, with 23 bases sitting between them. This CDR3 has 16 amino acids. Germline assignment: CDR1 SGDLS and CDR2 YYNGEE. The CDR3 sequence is CASSADPQHATREQFF. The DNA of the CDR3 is TGTGCCAGCAGCGCCGACCCTCAACACGCGACTCGGGAGCAGTTCTTC.

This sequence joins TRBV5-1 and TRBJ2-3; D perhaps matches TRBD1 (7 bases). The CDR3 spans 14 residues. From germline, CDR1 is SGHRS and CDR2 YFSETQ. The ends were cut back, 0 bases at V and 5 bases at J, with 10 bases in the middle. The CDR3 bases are TGCGCCAGCAGCTTGGCCAGGGGGGTAGATACGCAGTATTTT. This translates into CASSLARGVDTQYF.

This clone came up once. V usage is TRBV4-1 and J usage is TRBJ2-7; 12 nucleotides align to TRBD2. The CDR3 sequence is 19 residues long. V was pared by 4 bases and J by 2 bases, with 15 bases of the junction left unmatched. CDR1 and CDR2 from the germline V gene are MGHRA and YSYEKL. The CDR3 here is CASSPLRTTSGSFPYEQYF. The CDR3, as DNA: TGCGCCAGCAGCCCCCTTAGGACGACTAGCGGGAGCTTCCCCTACGAGCAGTACTTC.

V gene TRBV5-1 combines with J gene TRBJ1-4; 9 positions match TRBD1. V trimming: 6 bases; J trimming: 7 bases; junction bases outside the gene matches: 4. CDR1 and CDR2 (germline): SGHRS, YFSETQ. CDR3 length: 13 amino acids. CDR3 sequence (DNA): TGCGCCAGCATGGAGGACAGGGGTGAAAAACTGTTTTTT. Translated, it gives CASMEDRGEKLFF.

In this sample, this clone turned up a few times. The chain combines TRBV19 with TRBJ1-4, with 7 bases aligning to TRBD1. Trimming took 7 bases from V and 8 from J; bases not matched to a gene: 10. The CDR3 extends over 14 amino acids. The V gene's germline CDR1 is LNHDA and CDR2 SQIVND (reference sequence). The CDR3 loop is CASTGGPGYEKLFF. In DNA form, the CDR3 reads TGTGCCAGTACAGGGGGGCCCGGCTACGAAAAACTGTTTTTT.

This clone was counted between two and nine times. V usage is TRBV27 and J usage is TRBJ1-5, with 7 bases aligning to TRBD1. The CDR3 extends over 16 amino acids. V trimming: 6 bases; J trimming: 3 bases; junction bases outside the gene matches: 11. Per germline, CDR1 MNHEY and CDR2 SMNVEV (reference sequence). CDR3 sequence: CASSYTGQLPNQPQHF. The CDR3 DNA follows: TGTGCCAGCAGCTATACGGGACAGCTTCCCAATCAGCCCCAGCATTTT.

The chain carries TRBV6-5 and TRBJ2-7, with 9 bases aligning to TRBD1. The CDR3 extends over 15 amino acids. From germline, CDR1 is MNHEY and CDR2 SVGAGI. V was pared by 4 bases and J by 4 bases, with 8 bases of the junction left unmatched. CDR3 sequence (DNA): TGTGCCAGCAGTTCGACCGGGACAGGGAGGTACGAGCAGTACTTC. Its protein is CASSSTGTGRYEQYF.

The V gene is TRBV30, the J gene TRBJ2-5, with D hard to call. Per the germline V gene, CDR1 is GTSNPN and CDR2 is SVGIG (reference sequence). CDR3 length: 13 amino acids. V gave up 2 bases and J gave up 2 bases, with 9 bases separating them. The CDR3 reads CAWSYSKQETQYF. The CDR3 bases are TGTGCCTGGAGTTACTCGAAACAAGAGACCCAGTACTTC. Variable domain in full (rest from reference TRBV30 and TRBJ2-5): SQTIHQWPATLVQPVGSPLSLECTVEGTSNPNLYWYRQAAGRGLQLLFYSVGIGQISSEVPQNLSASRPQDRQFILSSKKLLLSDSGFYLCAWSYSKQETQYFGPGTRLLVL.

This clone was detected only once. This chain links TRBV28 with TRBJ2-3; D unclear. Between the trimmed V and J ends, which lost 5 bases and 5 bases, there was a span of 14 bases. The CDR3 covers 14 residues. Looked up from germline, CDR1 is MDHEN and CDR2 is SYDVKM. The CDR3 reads CASSPHSVVDTQYF. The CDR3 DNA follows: TGTGCCAGCAGTCCCCACTCGGTGGTAGATACGCAGTATTTT.

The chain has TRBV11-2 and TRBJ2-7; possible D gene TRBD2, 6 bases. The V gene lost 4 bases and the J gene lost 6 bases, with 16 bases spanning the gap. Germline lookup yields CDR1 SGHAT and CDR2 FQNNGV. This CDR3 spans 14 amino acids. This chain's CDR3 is CASSWRGFLSEQYF. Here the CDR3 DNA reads TGTGCCAGCAGCTGGAGGGGATTTTTGAGCGAGCAGTACTTC. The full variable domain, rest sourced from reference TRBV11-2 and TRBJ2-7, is EAGVAQSPRYKIIEKRQSVAFWCNPISGHATLYWYQQILGQGPKLLIQFQNNGVVDDSQLPKDRFSAERLKGVDSTLKIQPAKLEDSAVYLCASSWRGFLSEQYFGPGTRLTVT.

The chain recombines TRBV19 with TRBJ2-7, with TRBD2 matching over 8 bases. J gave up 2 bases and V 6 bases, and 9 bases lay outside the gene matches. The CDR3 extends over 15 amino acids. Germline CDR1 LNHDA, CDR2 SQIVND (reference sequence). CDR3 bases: TGTGCCAGTAGCAAAAAGCGGGGGTGCGCCTACGAGCAGTACTTC. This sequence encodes CASSKKRGCAYEQYF.